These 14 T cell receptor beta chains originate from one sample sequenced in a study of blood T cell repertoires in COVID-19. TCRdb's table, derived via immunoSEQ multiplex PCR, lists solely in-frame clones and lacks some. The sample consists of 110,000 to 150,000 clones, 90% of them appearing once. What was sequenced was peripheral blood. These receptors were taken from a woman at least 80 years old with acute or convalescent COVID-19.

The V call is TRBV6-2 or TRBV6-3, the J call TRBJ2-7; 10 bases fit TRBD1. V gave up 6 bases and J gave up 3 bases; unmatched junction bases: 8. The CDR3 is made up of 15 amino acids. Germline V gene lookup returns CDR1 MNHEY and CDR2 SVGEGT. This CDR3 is CASSDPGQGSYEQYF. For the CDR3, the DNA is TGTGCCAGCAGCGATCCGGGACAGGGGAGCTACGAGCAGTACTTC.

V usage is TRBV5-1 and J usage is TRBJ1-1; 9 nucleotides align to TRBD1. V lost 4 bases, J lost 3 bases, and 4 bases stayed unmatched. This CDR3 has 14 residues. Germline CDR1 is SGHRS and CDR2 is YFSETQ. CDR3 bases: TGCGCCAGCAGCGGACAGGGGTTGGACACTGAAGCTTTCTTT. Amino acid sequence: CASSGQGLDTEAFF.

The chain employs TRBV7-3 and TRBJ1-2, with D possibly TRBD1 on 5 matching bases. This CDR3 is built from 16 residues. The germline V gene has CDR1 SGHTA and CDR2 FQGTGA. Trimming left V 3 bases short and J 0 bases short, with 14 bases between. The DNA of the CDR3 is TGTGCCAGCAGCTTGGGGGGACGAGAAGCTAACTATGGCTACACCTTC. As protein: CASSLGGREANYGYTF.

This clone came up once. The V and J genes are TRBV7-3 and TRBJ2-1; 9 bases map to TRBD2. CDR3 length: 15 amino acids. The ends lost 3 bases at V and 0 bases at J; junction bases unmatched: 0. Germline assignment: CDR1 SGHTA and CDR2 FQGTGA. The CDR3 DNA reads TGTGCCAGCAGCTTTAGCGGGGGCTCCTACAATGAGCAGTTCTTC. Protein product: CASSFSGGSYNEQFF.

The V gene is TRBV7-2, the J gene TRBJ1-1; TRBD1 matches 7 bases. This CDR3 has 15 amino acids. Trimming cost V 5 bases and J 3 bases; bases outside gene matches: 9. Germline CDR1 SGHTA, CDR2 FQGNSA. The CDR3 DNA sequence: TGTGCCAGCAGCCGTCGACAGGGTCGGGACACTGAAGCTTTCTTT. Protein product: CASSRRQGRDTEAFF.

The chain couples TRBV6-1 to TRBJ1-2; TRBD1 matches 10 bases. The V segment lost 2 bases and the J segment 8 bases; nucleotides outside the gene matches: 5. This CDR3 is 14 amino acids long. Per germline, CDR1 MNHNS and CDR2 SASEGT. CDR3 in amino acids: CASSELGTGAGYTF. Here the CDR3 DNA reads TGTGCCAGCAGTGAACTGGGGACAGGGGCCGGCTACACCTTC.

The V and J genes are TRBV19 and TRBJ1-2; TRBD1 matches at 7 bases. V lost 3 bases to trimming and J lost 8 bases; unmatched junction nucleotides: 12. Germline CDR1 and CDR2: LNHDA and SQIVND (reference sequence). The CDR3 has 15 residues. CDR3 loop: CASSIAGTERGGYTF. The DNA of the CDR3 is TGTGCCAGTAGTATCGCCGGGACAGAGCGGGGGGGCTACACCTTC.

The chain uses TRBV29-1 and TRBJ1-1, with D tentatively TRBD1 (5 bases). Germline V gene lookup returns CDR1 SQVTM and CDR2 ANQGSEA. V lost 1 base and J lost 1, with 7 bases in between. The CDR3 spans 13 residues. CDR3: CSVEGDSNTEAFF. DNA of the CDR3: TGCAGCGTTGAAGGGGACTCGAACACTGAAGCTTTCTTT.

In DNA, the CDR3 is TGTGCCAGCAGCCCGGGACAGGACTATGGCTACACCTTC. Its protein product is CASSPGQDYGYTF. The chain has TRBV7-9 and TRBJ1-2, with TRBD1 identical over 8 bases. Germline CDR1 SEHNR, CDR2 FQNEAQ (reference sequence). This CDR3 is 13 amino acids long. V trimming: 5 bases; J trimming: 3 bases; junction bases outside the gene matches: 2.

As DNA, the CDR3 is TGTGCCAGCAGCTTCGTAGGGGCGGTCTTAGGCTACACCTTC. Encoded protein: CASSFVGAVLGYTF. The V call is TRBV7-8, the J call TRBJ1-2, with D perhaps matching TRBD1 (5 bases). The CDR3 runs 14 residues. V was cut by 3 bases and J by 8 bases, with 16 bases left in between. Germline CDR1 and CDR2: SGHVS and FQNEAQ.

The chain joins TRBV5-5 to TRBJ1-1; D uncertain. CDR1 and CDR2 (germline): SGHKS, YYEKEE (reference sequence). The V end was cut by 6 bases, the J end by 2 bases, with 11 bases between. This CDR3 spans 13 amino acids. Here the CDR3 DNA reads TGTGCCAGCACCCTTTCCGTTAACACTGAAGCTTTCTTT. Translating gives CASTLSVNTEAFF.

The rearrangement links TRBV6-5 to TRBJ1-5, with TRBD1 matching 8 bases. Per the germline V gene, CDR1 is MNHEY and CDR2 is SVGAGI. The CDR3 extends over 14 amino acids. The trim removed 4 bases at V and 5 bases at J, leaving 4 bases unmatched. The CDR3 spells CASSSSGGHQPQHF. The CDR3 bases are TGTGCCAGCAGTTCGTCAGGGGGCCATCAGCCCCAGCATTTT.

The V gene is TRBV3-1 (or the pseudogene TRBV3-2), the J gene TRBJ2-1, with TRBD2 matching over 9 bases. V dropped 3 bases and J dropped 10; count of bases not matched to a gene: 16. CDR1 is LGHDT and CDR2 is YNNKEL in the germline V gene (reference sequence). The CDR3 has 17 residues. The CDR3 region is CASSQVSAGGGAREQFF. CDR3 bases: TGTGCCAGCAGCCAGGTCTCAGCCGGCGGGGGGGCAAGGGAGCAGTTCTTC.

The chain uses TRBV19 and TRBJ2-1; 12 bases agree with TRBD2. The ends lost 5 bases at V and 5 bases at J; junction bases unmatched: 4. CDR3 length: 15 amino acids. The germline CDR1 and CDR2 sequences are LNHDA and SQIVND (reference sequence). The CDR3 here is CASSSRLAGDNEQFF. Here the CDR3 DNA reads TGTGCCAGTAGTTCCCGACTAGCGGGGGACAATGAGCAGTTCTTC.